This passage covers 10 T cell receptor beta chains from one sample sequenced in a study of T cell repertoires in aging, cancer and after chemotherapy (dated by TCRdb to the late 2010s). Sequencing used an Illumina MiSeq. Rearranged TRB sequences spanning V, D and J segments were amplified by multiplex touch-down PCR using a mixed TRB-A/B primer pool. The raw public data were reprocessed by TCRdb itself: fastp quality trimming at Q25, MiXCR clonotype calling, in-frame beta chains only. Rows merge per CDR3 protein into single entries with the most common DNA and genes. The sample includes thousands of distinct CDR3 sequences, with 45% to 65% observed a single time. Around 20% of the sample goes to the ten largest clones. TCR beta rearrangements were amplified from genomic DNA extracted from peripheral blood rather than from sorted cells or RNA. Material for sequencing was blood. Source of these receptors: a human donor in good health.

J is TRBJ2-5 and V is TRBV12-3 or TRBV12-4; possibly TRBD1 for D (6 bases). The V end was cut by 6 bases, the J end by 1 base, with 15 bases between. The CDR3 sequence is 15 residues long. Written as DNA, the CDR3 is TGTGCCAGCAGCCCCAGATGGGGGCTCCAAGAGACCCAGTACTTC. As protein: CASSPRWGLQETQYF.

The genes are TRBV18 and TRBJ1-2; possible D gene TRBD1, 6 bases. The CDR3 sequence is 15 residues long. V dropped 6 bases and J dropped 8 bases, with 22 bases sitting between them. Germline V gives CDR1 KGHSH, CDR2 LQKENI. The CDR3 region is CASSPSRTDARGYTF. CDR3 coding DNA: TGTGCCAGCTCGCCGTCCCGGACAGATGCCCGGGGCTACACCTTC.

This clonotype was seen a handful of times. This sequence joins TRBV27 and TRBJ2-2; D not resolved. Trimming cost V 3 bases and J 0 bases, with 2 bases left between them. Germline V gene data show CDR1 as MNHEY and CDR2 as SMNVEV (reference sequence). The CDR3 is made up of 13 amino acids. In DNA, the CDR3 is TGTGCCAGCAGTTTGGCGAACACCGGGGAGCTGTTTTTT. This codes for CASSLANTGELFF.

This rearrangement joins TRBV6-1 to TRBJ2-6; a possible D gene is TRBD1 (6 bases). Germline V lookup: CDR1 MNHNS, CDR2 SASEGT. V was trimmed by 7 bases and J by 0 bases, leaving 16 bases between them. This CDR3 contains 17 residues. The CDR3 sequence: CASIPGTPPSGANVLTF. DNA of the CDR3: TGTGCCAGCATCCCCGGGACACCCCCCTCTGGGGCCAACGTCCTGACTTTC.

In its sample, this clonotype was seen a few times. For the CDR3, the DNA is TGCAGCGTCGACAGGGGGGGAGAGACCCAGTACTTC. Its translation: CSVDRGGETQYF. The V and J genes are TRBV29-1 and TRBJ2-5; 9 bases match TRBD1. Germline CDR1 SQVTM, CDR2 ANQGSEA. This CDR3 has 12 residues. Unmatched junction bases numbered 3, after V lost 6 bases and J lost 4 bases.

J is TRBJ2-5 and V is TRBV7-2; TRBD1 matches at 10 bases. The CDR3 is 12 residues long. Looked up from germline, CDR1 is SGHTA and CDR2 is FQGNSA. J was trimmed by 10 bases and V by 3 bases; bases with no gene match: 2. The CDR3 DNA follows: TGTGCCAGCAGCTTGGACAGGGGGGGCCAGTACTTC. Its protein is CASSLDRGGQYF.

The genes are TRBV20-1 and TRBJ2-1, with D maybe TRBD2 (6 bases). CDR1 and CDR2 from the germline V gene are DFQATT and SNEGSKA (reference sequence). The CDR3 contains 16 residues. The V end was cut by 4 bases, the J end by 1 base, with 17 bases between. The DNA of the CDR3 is TGCAGTGCTACAAACTTGGGGGGAACATCCTACAATGAGCAGTTCTTC. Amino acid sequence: CSATNLGGTSYNEQFF.

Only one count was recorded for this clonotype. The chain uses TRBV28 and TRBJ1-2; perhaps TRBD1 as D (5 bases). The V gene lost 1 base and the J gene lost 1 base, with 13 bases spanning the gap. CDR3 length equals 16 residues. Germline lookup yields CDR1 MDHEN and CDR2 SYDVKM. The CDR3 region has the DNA TGTGCCAGCAGTTTATCGAAGGGGCCCGTTAACTATGGCTACACCTTC. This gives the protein CASSLSKGPVNYGYTF.

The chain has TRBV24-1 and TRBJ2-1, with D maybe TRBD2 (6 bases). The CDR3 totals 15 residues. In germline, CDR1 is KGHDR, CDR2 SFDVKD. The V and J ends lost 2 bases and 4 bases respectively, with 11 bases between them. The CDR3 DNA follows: TGTGCCACCAGTGATTCGGCGGGAATGTACAATGAGCAGTTCTTC. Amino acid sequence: CATSDSAGMYNEQFF.

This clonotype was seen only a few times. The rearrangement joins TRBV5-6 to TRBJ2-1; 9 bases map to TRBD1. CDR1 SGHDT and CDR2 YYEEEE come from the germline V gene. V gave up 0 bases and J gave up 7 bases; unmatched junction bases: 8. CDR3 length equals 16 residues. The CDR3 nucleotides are TGTGCCAGCAGCTTGGGGGGGACAGGGTTTTGGAATGAGCAGTTCTTC. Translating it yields CASSLGGTGFWNEQFF.